This T cell receptor beta chain was sequenced in a study of blood T cell repertoires in COVID-19. This CDR3 has 13 residues. Germline V gene lookup returns CDR1 SQVTM and CDR2 ANQGSEA. Trimming left V 5 bases short and J 4 bases short, with 13 bases between. This table comes from immunoSEQ multiplex PCR, and its TCRdb copy is limited to in-frame clones, with some not included. This sample yields about 150,000 clones, of which approximately 87% are seen a single time; roughly 1.2% belongs to the top ten. Input material: PBMCs or T cells enriched from blood (not recorded which). The chain is built from TRBV29-1 and TRBJ2-3; possibly TRBD2 for D (7 bases). The receptor was isolated from a woman aged 25-40 years with acute COVID-19. CDR3 amino acids: CSVLGAGADTQYF. In nucleotides, the CDR3 is TGCAGCGTTTTGGGGGCGGGGGCAGATACGCAGTATTTT.